The next 23 T cell receptor beta chains were all read from a single sample in a study of T cell responses to AZD1222 COVID-19 vaccine. TCRdb keeps only in-frame clones here, not all; method: immunoSEQ multiplex PCR. The data contain approximately 140,000 clones, around 90% of them singletons. This material consisted of peripheral blood, taken 28 days after the second AZD1222 dose. All receptors come from an adult who received the AZD1222 COVID-19 vaccine.

The chain employs TRBV12-3 or TRBV12-4 and TRBJ2-5; the D gene is possibly TRBD2 (6 bases). The CDR3 has 12 residues. The V end lost 8 bases, the J end lost 3 bases, and 10 bases lay between the germline ends. The CDR3 region is CASVGGEETQYF. CDR3 sequence (DNA): TGTGCCAGCGTAGGAGGGGAAGAGACCCAGTACTTC.

This clone was observed a single time. V gene TRBV7-6 combines with J gene TRBJ2-4; possibly TRBD1 for D (5 bases). The CDR3 length is 13 residues. The V gene's germline CDR1 is SGHVS and CDR2 FNYEAQ. V dropped 3 bases and J dropped 8 bases, with 11 bases sitting between them. In nucleotides, the CDR3 is TGTGCCAGCAGCTTCACTGACAGTGACATTCAGTACTTC. Amino acids: CASSFTDSDIQYF.

The J gene is TRBJ2-3, the V gene TRBV6-5, with unresolved D. The CDR3 consists of 14 residues. Germline assignment: CDR1 MNHEY and CDR2 SVGAGI. V was pared by 8 bases and J by 1 base, with 13 bases between. The CDR3 region is CASHLELGTDTQYF. DNA for the CDR3: TGTGCCAGCCACCTTGAGCTTGGCACAGATACGCAGTATTTT.

The rearrangement links TRBV3-1 (or the pseudogene TRBV3-2) to TRBJ1-5; no clear D. V lost 3 bases, J lost 2 bases, and 14 bases lay in between. The CDR3 spans 16 residues. In germline, CDR1 is LGHDT, CDR2 YNNKEL (reference sequence). DNA for the CDR3: TGTGCCAGCAGCCACCAAGGCGGGGTGGGCAATCAGCCCCAGCATTTT. It specifies CASSHQGGVGNQPQHF.

The chain employs TRBV6-2 or TRBV6-3 and TRBJ1-5; no clear D gene. CDR3 length: 12 amino acids. Trimming removed 6 bases at V and 4 bases at J, with 7 bases between. Germline V gene lookup returns CDR1 MNHEY and CDR2 SVGEGT. In nucleotides, the CDR3 is TGTGCCAGCAGCCCCAGGAATCAGCCCCAGCATTTT. Amino acids: CASSPRNQPQHF.

The sample holds one count of this clone. This rearrangement joins TRBV27 to TRBJ1-4; TRBD1 is a possible D gene (6 bases). Trimming removed 2 bases from V and 0 bases from J, with 10 bases in between. This CDR3 comprises 16 residues. From germline, CDR1 is MNHEY and CDR2 SMNVEV (reference sequence). The CDR3 protein is CASSLQGPTTNEKLFF. The CDR3 coding sequence is TGTGCCAGCAGTTTACAGGGGCCAACAACTAATGAAAAACTGTTTTTT.

The V call is TRBV19, the J call TRBJ1-1; no firm D call. CDR3 length: 11 residues. The germline V and J ends were trimmed by 3 bases and 7 bases, with 6 bases remaining between them. The germline V gene encodes CDR1 LNHDA and CDR2 SQIVND (reference sequence). The DNA for the CDR3 is TGTGCCAGTAGTATCGGCGTTGAAGCTTTCTTT. This encodes CASSIGVEAFF.

The sample holds a few counts of this clone. The V call is TRBV19, the J call TRBJ1-6, with D unclear. Germline lookup yields CDR1 LNHDA and CDR2 SQIVND (reference sequence). The CDR3 has 14 amino acids. Trimming removed 4 bases from V and 6 bases from J, with 10 bases in between. In nucleotides, the CDR3 is TGTGCCAGTAGTAGGGAGGGTCCTAATTCACCCCTCCACTTT. This sequence encodes CASSREGPNSPLHF.

V is TRBV2 and J is TRBJ2-7; D is possibly TRBD2 (5 bases). The V end lost 4 bases, the J end lost 6 bases, and 16 bases lay between the germline ends. The CDR3 sequence is 14 residues long. Germline V gene lookup returns CDR1 SNHLY and CDR2 FYNNEI. The CDR3 coding sequence is TGTGCCAGCAGTGGAGGCAGCCTAGCTAGCGAGCAGTACTTC. It encodes CASSGGSLASEQYF.

The count of this clone is one. The chain is built from TRBV9 and TRBJ1-3; no definite D call. The CDR3 extends over 15 amino acids. The germline CDR1 and CDR2 sequences are SGDLS and YYNGEE. With 3 bases removed from V and 0 bases from J, the gap between germline ends came to 10 bases. The CDR3 protein is CASSARMASGNTIYF. The CDR3 DNA sequence: TGTGCCAGCAGCGCTCGGATGGCCTCTGGAAACACCATATATTTT. The full variable domain, rest sourced from reference TRBV9 and TRBJ1-3, is DSGVTQTPKHLITATGQRVTLRCSPRSGDLSVYWYQQSLDQGLQFLIQYYNGEERAKGNILERFSAQQFPDLHSELNLSSLELGDSALYFCASSARMASGNTIYFGEGSWLTVV.

CDR3 nucleotides: TGTGCCAGCAGCCCGGGACTAGCGGGGATCAATGAGCAGTTCTTC. It yields the protein CASSPGLAGINEQFF. The chain couples TRBV5-4 to TRBJ2-1; 13 nucleotides match TRBD2. Germline V gene data show CDR1 as SGHNT and CDR2 as YYREEE (reference sequence). CDR3 length: 15 residues. With V trimmed by 4 bases and J by 6 bases, 4 bases remained unmatched.

This clone was seen a single time. The CDR3 is CASSYSGLSYEQYF. The CDR3 DNA is TGTGCCAGCAGTTACTCCGGACTCTCCTACGAGCAGTACTTC. This chain links TRBV6-6 with TRBJ2-7, with D perhaps TRBD2 (5 bases). Trimming pared 0 bases from V and 0 bases from J, leaving 6 bases between. The germline V gene encodes CDR1 MNHNY and CDR2 SVGAGI (reference sequence). The CDR3 runs 14 residues.

This clone was counted once. The chain combines TRBV3-1 (or the pseudogene TRBV3-2) with TRBJ2-7; TRBD1 or TRBD2 may be the D gene (5 bases each). CDR3 size: 15 residues. Trimming took off 4 bases at V and 0 bases at J, with 13 bases between the two ends. CDR1 is LGHDT and CDR2 is YNNKEL in the germline V gene (reference sequence). The DNA of the CDR3 is TGTGCCAGCAGCCCCTGGGACGGGAACTCCTACGAGCAGTACTTC. It encodes CASSPWDGNSYEQYF.

This chain joins TRBV6-5 and TRBJ1-6; D is perhaps TRBD1 (5 bases). There are 15 residues in the CDR3. Trimming removed 8 bases from V and 10 bases from J, with 21 bases in between. Germline loops: CDR1 MNHEY, CDR2 SVGAGI. CDR3 sequence: CASGLGGSGPSPLHF. The CDR3 DNA is TGTGCCAGCGGCCTGGGGGGGAGTGGGCCCTCACCCCTCCACTTT.

The genes are TRBV7-2 and TRBJ1-1; TRBD1 might be the D (5 bases). The germline CDR1 and CDR2 sequences are SGHTA and FQGNSA. This CDR3 spans 13 amino acids. V was clipped by 5 bases and J by 3 bases, with 10 bases between them. The CDR3 coding sequence is TGTGCCAGCAGCAGAGGGGTATACACTGAAGCTTTCTTT. Amino acid sequence: CASSRGVYTEAFF. The full variable domain, completed using reference TRBV7-2 and TRBJ1-1, is GAGVSQSPSNKVTEKGKDVELRCDPISGHTALYWYRQSLGQGLEFLIYFQGNSAPDKSGLPSDRFSAERTGGSVSTLTIQRTQQEDSAVYLCASSRGVYTEAFFGQGTRLTVV.

The V gene is TRBV5-1, the J gene TRBJ2-7, with a tentative D call TRBD2 (6 bases). V lost 3 bases and J lost 0, with 10 bases in between. Germline V CDR1 and CDR2: SGHRS, YFSETQ. The CDR3 loop spans 14 amino acids. CDR3 sequence: CASSSLAYSYEQYF. CDR3 coding DNA: TGCGCCAGCAGCTCCCTAGCGTACTCCTACGAGCAGTACTTC.

The chain couples TRBV11-2 to TRBJ1-6; possible D gene TRBD1, 5 bases. The ends were cut back, 5 bases at V and 8 bases at J, with 10 bases in the middle. The CDR3 has 13 amino acids. Germline lookup yields CDR1 SGHAT and CDR2 FQNNGV. The CDR3 DNA follows: TGTGCCAGCAGCCAAGAGGGGTATTCACCCCTCCACTTT. This sequence encodes CASSQEGYSPLHF.

The chain joins TRBV6-1 to TRBJ2-7; tentative D call: TRBD2 (7 bases). Germline CDR1 reads MNHNS; CDR2 reads SASEGT. CDR3 length: 15 residues. The V end was cut by 3 bases, the J end by 0 bases, with 12 bases between. The CDR3 DNA sequence: TGTGCCAGCAGTGACGGCGGGGGCCTCTCCTACGAGCAGTACTTC. It encodes CASSDGGGLSYEQYF.

The chain recombines TRBV7-9 with TRBJ1-6, with D unresolved. This CDR3 has 19 residues. Germline CDR1 SEHNR, CDR2 FQNEAQ (reference sequence). With 1 base removed from V and 0 bases from J, the gap between germline ends came to 16 bases. CDR3 in amino acids: CASSLGGSWSSSYNSPLHF. The CDR3 DNA sequence: TGTGCCAGCAGCTTAGGAGGTTCGTGGTCAAGCTCCTATAATTCACCCCTCCACTTT.

The rearrangement joins TRBV5-8 to TRBJ1-5; 7 bases match TRBD1. Looked up from germline, CDR1 is SGHTS and CDR2 is YDEGEE. This CDR3 has 13 amino acids. V dropped 5 bases and J dropped 7; count of bases not matched to a gene: 6. The CDR3 nucleotides are TGTGCCAGCAGGCGACAGGGAGGGCAGCCCCAGCATTTT. As protein: CASRRQGGQPQHF.

This clone was counted only a few times. The V gene is TRBV2, the J gene TRBJ2-7; a weak D match, TRBD1 (5 bases). This CDR3 has 13 residues. V was shortened by 11 bases and J by 0 bases, with 14 bases between the two germline ends. CDR1 and CDR2 from the germline V gene are SNHLY and FYNNEI. The CDR3 reads CAVVGQDSYEQYF. CDR3 DNA: TGTGCCGTGGTGGGGCAAGACTCCTACGAGCAGTACTTC.

The table lists this clone with a few counts. This chain uses TRBV5-1 with TRBJ2-5; D possibly corresponds to TRBD1 (5 bases). Germline CDR1 SGHRS, CDR2 YFSETQ. The length of the CDR3 is 14 residues. V was pared by 4 bases and J by 5 bases, with 15 bases between. CDR3 bases: TGCGCCAGCAGCCTCACCGACAGCTCGGAGACCCAGTACTTC. Translating it yields CASSLTDSSETQYF.

The V and J genes are TRBV7-2 and TRBJ2-1; D uncertain. The CDR3 covers 15 residues. V lost 3 bases and J 0 bases, leaving 9 bases between the germline ends. Germline V gives CDR1 SGHTA, CDR2 FQGNSA. The CDR3 loop reads CASSFGDSSYNEQFF. The CDR3 bases are TGTGCCAGCAGCTTTGGGGATAGCTCCTACAATGAGCAGTTCTTC. Full variable domain (missing parts from reference TRBV7-2 and TRBJ2-1): GAGVSQSPSNKVTEKGKDVELRCDPISGHTALYWYRQSLGQGLEFLIYFQGNSAPDKSGLPSDRFSAERTGGSVSTLTIQRTQQEDSAVYLCASSFGDSSYNEQFFGPGTRLTVL.